This T cell receptor beta chain was sequenced during a study of identical twins. TCRdb independently ran MiXCR on the 5' RACE reads; one entry per CDR3 protein. Among 450,000 to 650,000 distinct CDR3 sequences listed, 7.5% to 10% were seen once. The ends lost 4 bases at V and 0 bases at J; junction bases unmatched: 2. Germline V CDR1 and CDR2: SGHAT, FQNNGV. This CDR3 is 14 amino acids long. These same records also appear under a second study, on yellow fever vaccine responses in identical twins. That publication notes: The T cell response to vaccination in identical twins was reportedly partly convergent and partly personalized.

J is TRBJ2-7 and V is TRBV11-2; TRBD2 matches 8 bases. The clonotype comes from a woman between 18 and 29 years old in good health. Sample: PBMCs. CDR3 residues: CASSWSGSSYEQYF. In nucleotides, the CDR3 is TGTGCCAGCAGCTGGAGCGGGAGCTCCTACGAGCAGTACTTC.